This T cell receptor (beta chain) derives from a study of cytomegalovirus exposure and HLA in healthy donors. Separate from the roughly 700-subject first cohort, the roughly 120-subject validation cohort was the one that the donors belonged to. Study conclusions and caveats: Specific recognition of CMV antigens was confirmed in vitro for a few chains (all CMV-associated).

With respect to this clone: Its antigen remains unknown.

The method was immunoSEQ multiplex PCR; TCRdb's version includes in-frame clones alone and lacks a portion of them. Among around 56,000 clones listed, approximately 89% were seen once. The CDR3 runs 17 residues. The J segment lost 2 bases and the V segment lost 1 base, leaving 9 bases of the junction unmatched. Germline CDR1 is SGHRS and CDR2 is YFSETQ. The receptor comes from a woman aged 18-35 years in good health and CMV-seronegative. This chain joins TRBV5-1 and TRBJ2-5, with 9 bases matching TRBD2. The sequenced material came from PBMCs. CDR3 DNA: TGCGCCAGCAGCTTGTTCTTTAGGCTAGCGGGGCAAGAGACCCAGTACTTC. Translating gives CASSLFFRLAGQETQYF.